Each of the 3 T cell receptor beta chains below was sequenced from the same sample in a study of early T cells in non-severe SARS-CoV-2 infection. TCRdb reprocessed the 5' RACE reads via MiXCR and lists one record per CDR3 protein. The top ten hold roughly a fifth of the sample, which has around 47,000 distinct CDR3 sequences, under 14% seen once. Sequenced: whole blood. Receptors originate from an adult who was a healthcare worker with PCR-confirmed SARS-CoV-2 infection or an uninfected control (not recorded which).

The chain links TRBV12-3 or TRBV12-4 to TRBJ2-2; D not certain. The CDR3 runs 17 residues. Trimming removed 6 bases from V and 1 base from J, with 18 bases in between. The CDR3 loop reads CASSVSVNFQNTGELFF. Written as DNA, the CDR3 is TGTGCCAGCAGCGTTTCAGTGAATTTCCAGAACACCGGGGAGCTGTTTTTT.

The chain recombines TRBV5-1 with TRBJ2-4; no clear D. Germline values: CDR1 SGHRS, CDR2 YFSETQ. V gave up 0 bases and J gave up 2 bases, with 6 bases separating them. This CDR3 has 14 amino acids. The CDR3, as DNA: TGCGCCAGCAGCTTGGGAGGACCCAAAAACATTCAGTACTTC. Translating it yields CASSLGGPKNIQYF.

This clonotype was counted at least ten times. The chain carries TRBV28 and TRBJ1-1; TRBD1 matches at 9 bases. Per the germline V gene, CDR1 is MDHEN and CDR2 is SYDVKM. V lost 5 bases, J lost 6 bases, and 10 bases stayed unmatched. This CDR3 comprises 15 residues. In nucleotides, the CDR3 is TGTGCCAGCAGTCCCCCCTACCGACAGGGGGCTGAAGCTTTCTTT. This codes for CASSPPYRQGAEAFF.